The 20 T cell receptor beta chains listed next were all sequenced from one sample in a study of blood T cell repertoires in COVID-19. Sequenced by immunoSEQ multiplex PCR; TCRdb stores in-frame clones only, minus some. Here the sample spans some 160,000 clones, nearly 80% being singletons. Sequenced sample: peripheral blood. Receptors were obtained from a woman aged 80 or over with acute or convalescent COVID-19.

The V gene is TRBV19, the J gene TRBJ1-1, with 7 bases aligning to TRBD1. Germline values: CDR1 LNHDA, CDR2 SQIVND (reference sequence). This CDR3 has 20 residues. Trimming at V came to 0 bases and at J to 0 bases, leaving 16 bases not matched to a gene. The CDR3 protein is CASSIEPGGWTRTMNTEAFF. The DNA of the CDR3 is TGTGCCAGTAGTATAGAGCCAGGGGGGTGGACACGAACCATGAACACTGAAGCTTTCTTT. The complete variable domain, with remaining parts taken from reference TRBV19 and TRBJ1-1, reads DGGITQSPKYLFRKEGQNVTLSCEQNLNHDAMYWYRQDPGQGLRLIYYSQIVNDFQKGDIAEGYSVSREKKESFPLTVTSAQKNPTAFYLCASSIEPGGWTRTMNTEAFFGQGTRLTVV.

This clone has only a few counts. The CDR3 nucleotides read TGTGCCAGCAGCCAAGACAACAGGCTGGGTGGCTACACCTTC. Translated, it gives CASSQDNRLGGYTF. The chain has TRBV3-1 (or the pseudogene TRBV3-2) and TRBJ1-2; possibly TRBD1 for D (5 bases). CDR1 is LGHDT and CDR2 is YNNKEL in the germline V gene (reference sequence). The CDR3 length is 14 residues. V gave up 0 bases and J gave up 7 bases, with 12 bases separating them.

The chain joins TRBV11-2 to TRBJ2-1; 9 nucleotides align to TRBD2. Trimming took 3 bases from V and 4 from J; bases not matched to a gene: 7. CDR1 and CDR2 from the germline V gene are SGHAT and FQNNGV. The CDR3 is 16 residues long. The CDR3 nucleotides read TGTGCCAGCAGCTTGCTTAGCGGGGGCACTTACAATGAGCAGTTCTTC. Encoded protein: CASSLLSGGTYNEQFF.

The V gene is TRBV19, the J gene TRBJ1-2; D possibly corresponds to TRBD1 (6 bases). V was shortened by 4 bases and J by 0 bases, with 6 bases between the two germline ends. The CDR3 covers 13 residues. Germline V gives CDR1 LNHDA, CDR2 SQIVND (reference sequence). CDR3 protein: CASSRTANYGYTF. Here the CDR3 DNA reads TGTGCCAGTAGTAGGACAGCTAACTATGGCTACACCTTC.

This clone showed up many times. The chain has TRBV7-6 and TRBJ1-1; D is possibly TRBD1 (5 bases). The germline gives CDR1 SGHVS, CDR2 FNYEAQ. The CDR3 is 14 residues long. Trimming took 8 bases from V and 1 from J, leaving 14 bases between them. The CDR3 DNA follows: TGTGCCAGCCGGGGGAGGGGACGGAACACTGAAGCTTTCTTT. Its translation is CASRGRGRNTEAFF.

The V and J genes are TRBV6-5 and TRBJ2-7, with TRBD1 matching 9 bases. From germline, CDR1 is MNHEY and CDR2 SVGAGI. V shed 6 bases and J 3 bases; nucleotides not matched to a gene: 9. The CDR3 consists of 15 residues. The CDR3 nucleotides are TGTGCCAGCAGGAATCGAGACAGGGGGTACTACGAGCAGTACTTC. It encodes CASRNRDRGYYEQYF.

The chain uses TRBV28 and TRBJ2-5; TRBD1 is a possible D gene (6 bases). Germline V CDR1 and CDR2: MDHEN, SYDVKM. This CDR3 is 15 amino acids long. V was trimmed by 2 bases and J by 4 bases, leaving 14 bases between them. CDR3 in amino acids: CASSLIGRGRETQYF. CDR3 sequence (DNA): TGTGCCAGCAGTTTAATAGGCAGGGGCCGAGAGACCCAGTACTTC.

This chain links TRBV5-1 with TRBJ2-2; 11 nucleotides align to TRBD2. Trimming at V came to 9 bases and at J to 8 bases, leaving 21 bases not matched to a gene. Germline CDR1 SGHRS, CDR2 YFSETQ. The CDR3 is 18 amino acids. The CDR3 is CATTMTPGTSGWGGELFF. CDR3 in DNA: TGCGCCACTACCATGACCCCCGGGACTAGCGGCTGGGGGGGGGAGCTGTTTTTT. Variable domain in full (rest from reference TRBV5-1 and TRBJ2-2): KAGVTQTPRYLIKTRGQQVTLSCSPISGHRSVSWYQQTPGQGLQFLFEYFSETQRNKGNFPGRFSGRQFSNSRSEMNVSTLELGDSALYLCATTMTPGTSGWGGELFFGEGSRLTVL.

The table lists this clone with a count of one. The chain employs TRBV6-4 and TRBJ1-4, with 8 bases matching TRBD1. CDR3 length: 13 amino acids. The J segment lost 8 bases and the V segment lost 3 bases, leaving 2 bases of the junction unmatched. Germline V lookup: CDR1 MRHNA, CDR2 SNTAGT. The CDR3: CASSEDRGEKLFF. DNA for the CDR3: TGTGCCAGCAGTGAAGACAGGGGCGAAAAACTGTTTTTT.

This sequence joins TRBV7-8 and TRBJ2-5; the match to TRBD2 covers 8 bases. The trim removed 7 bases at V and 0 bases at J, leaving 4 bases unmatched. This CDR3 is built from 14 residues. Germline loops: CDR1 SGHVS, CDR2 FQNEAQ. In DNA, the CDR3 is TGTGCCAGCACCGCGGGGGGCTACCAAGAGACCCAGTACTTC. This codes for CASTAGGYQETQYF.

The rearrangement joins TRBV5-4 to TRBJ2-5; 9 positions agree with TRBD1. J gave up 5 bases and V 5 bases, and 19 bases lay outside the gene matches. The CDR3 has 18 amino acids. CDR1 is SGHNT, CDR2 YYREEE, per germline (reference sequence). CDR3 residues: CASRVGQGRFIHAETQYF. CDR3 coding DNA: TGTGCCAGCAGGGTGGGACAGGGCCGTTTCATTCATGCGGAGACCCAGTACTTC.

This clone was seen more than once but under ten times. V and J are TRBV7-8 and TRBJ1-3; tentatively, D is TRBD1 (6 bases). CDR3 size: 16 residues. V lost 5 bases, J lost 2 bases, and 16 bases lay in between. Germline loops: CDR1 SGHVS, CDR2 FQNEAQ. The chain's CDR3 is CASSAPQGTAGNTIYF. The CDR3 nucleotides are TGTGCCAGCAGCGCCCCACAGGGTACGGCTGGAAACACCATATATTTT.

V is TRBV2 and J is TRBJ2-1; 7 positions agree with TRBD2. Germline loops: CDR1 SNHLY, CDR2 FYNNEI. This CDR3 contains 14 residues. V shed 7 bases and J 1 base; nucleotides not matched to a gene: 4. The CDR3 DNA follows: TGTGCCAGCACCCGGCGGGAGTCCTACAATGAGCAGTTCTTC. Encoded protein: CASTRRESYNEQFF. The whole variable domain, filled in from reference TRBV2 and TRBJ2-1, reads EPEVTQTPSHQVTQMGQEVILRCVPISNHLYFYWYRQILGQKVEFLVSFYNNEISEKSEIFDDQFSVERPDGSNFTLKIRSTKLEDSAMYFCASTRRESYNEQFFGPGTRLTVL.

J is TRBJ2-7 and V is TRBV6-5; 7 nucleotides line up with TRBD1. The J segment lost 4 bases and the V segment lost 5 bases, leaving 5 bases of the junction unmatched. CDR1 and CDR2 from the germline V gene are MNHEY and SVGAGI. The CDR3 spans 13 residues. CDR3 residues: CASSTVTGYEQYF. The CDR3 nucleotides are TGTGCCAGCAGTACCGTGACAGGGTACGAGCAGTACTTC.

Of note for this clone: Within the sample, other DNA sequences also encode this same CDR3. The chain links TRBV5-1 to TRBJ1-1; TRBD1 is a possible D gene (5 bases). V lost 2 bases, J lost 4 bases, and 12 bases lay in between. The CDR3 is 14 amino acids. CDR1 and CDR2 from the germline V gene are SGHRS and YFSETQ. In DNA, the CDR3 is TGCGCCAGCAGCTTCCAGGGTGGTGGCACTGAAGCTTTCTTT. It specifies CASSFQGGGTEAFF.

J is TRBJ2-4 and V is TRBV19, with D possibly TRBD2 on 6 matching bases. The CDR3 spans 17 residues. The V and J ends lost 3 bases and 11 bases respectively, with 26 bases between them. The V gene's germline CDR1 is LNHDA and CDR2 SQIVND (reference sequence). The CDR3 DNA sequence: TGTGCCAGTAGTATTTGGAAGATTTCCCTGGGAGGTTACGTTCAGTACTTC. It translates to CASSIWKISLGGYVQYF.

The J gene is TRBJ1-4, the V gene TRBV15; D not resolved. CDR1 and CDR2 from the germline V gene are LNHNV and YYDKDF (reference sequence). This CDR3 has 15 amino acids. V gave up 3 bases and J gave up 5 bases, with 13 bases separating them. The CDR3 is CATSSPGSPNEKLFF. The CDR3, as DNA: TGTGCCACCAGCAGTCCCGGGAGCCCCAATGAAAAACTGTTTTTT.

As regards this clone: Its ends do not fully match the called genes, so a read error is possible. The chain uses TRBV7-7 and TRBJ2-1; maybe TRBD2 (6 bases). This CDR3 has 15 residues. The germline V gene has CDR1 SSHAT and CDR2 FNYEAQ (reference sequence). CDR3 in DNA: TGTGCTAGCAGCTTAAGGCTAGCGTTAGGGGATGAGCAGTTCTTC. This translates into CASSLRLALGDEQFF.

CDR3 nucleotide sequence: TGTGCCAGCAGTGAGGCGGGGGAGGGCTATGGCTACACCTTC. Its translation is CASSEAGEGYGYTF. This chain links TRBV6-1 with TRBJ1-2; D is possibly TRBD1 (5 bases). Trimming pared 3 bases from V and 4 bases from J, leaving 12 bases between. There are 14 residues in the CDR3. Germline CDR1 is MNHNS and CDR2 is SASEGT.

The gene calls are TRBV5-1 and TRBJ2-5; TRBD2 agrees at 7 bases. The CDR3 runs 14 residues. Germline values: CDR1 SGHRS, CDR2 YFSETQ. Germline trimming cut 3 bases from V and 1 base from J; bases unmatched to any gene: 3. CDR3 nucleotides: TGCGCCAGCAGCTCCGGGACTACCCAAGAGACCCAGTACTTC. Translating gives CASSSGTTQETQYF.